This is a list of T cell receptor beta chains from one sample in a study of early T cells in non-severe SARS-CoV-2 infection. TCRdb processed the 5' RACE reads anew with MiXCR; each CDR3 protein has one entry. The profile shows roughly 90,000 distinct CDR3 sequences, 12% to 15% of them singletons. Sample: whole blood. These receptors were taken from an adult who was a healthcare worker with PCR-confirmed SARS-CoV-2 infection or an uninfected control (not recorded which). Each CDR3 is given with its conserved first and last residue. A D gene is named only where the DNA matches it firmly. Clone size is shown for a subset of rows, as once, few, many or a class of expanded clone.

CATSREALGTEAFF | TGTGCCACCAGCAGAGAGGCCCTAGGCACTGAAGCTTTCTTT | TRBV15 | 14 | . | TRBJ1-1 | many
CASSTGRAPSEAFF | TGTGCCAGCAGCACCGGGAGGGCCCCTTCTGAAGCTTTCTTT | TRBV5-4 | 14 | . | TRBJ1-1 | few
CASSSSAVNYGYTF | TGTGCCAGCAGCTCATCGGCGGTGAACTATGGCTACACCTTC | TRBV12-3/TRBV12-4 | 14 | . | TRBJ1-2 | few
CSVEGPGQGDGYTF | TGCAGCGTTGAAGGCCCGGGACAGGGAGATGGCTACACCTTC | TRBV29-1 | 14 | TRBD1 | TRBJ1-2 | .
CASSYDRMAGNTIYF | TGTGCCAGCAGTTACGACAGGATGGCTGGAAACACCATATATTTT | TRBV12-3/TRBV12-4 | 15 | . | TRBJ1-3 | many
CASSIQGAGTEAFF | TGTGCCAGTAGTATCCAGGGGGCCGGGACTGAAGCTTTCTTT | TRBV19 | 14 | TRBD1 | TRBJ1-1 | once
CASRPGTGRNNEQFF | TGTGCCAGCAGACCTGGGACAGGGCGTAACAATGAGCAGTTCTTC | TRBV7-6 | 15 | TRBD1 | TRBJ2-1 | few
CSARDLQPEVATNEKLFF | TGCAGTGCTAGGGACTTGCAGCCCGAAGTTGCAACTAATGAAAAACTGTTTTTT | TRBV20-1 | 18 | . | TRBJ1-4 | few
CASSYSIVPGNSPLHF | TGTGCCAGCAGTTACTCGATTGTCCCAGGGAATTCACCCCTCCACTTT | TRBV6-5 | 16 | . | TRBJ1-6 | .
CASSLGRGGADTQYF | TGTGCCAGCAGCCTCGGGAGGGGTGGCGCAGATACGCAGTATTTT | TRBV5-4 | 15 | TRBD2 | TRBJ2-3 | few
CASSRPGDEQYF | TGTGCCAGCAGCCGCCCGGGGGACGAGCAGTACTTC | TRBV7-2 | 12 | . | TRBJ2-7 | .
CASESSASNQPQHF | TGTGCCAGTGAGAGCAGTGCAAGCAATCAGCCCCAGCATTTT | TRBV6-6 | 14 | . | TRBJ1-5 | many
CSVEGAGYEQYF | TGCAGCGTTGAAGGTGCTGGGTACGAGCAGTACTTC | TRBV29-1 | 12 | . | TRBJ2-7 | .
CASSFTSNTEAFF | TGTGCCAGCAGCTTTACCAGTAACACTGAAGCTTTCTTT | TRBV9 | 13 | . | TRBJ1-1 | .
CASSQAIRIAEAFF | TGTGCCAGCAGCCAAGCCATTCGTATCGCTGAAGCTTTCTTT | TRBV14 | 14 | . | TRBJ1-1 | few
CASSRERGGGYTF | TGTGCCAGCAGCAGGGAGAGGGGAGGCGGCTACACCTTC | TRBV5-6 | 13 | . | TRBJ1-2 | few
CASRVHRGQNTEAFF | TGTGCCAGCAGAGTGCACAGGGGGCAGAACACTGAAGCTTTCTTT | TRBV2 | 15 | TRBD1 | TRBJ1-1 | few